This entry lists 28 T cell receptor beta chains sequenced from one sample in a study of vaccination effects on CD4 cells after COVID-19. The authors isolated CD4+ T cells after roughly 10 days of culture. Participants received two doses of either the BNT162b2 or mRNA-1273 vaccine. Assay: immunoSEQ multiplex PCR; the TCRdb copy retains only in-frame clones and omits some. There are 70,000 or so clones in the sample; nearly 75% occur only once, and roughly 2% lies in the top ten. For these TCRs, the target antigens are not known. Specimen: CD4+ T cells from PBMCs cultured without peptide, collected after COVID-19 vaccination. These receptors all come from a human donor who received a COVID-19 vaccine.

The chain combines TRBV10-1 with TRBJ2-3; D possibly matches TRBD1 or TRBD2 (5 bases each). V was clipped by 4 bases and J by 5 bases, with 16 bases between them. CDR3 length: 15 residues. The germline gives CDR1 WNHNN, CDR2 SYGVQD (reference sequence). The CDR3 here is CASSALGPKRDTQYF. CDR3 nucleotides: TGCGCCAGCAGTGCATTGGGACCGAAGAGAGATACGCAGTATTTT.

This chain joins TRBV2 and TRBJ2-7; 9 bases agree with TRBD1. After removal of 5 bases from V and 6 bases from J, the junction contained 8 bases not matched to a gene. The CDR3 extends over 14 amino acids. Per germline, CDR1 SNHLY and CDR2 FYNNEI. The CDR3 nucleotides are TGTGCCAGCAGTAAAAGGGGACAGGGAATCGAGCAGTACGTC. Its protein is CASSKRGQGIEQYV.

The table lists this clone with a count of one. The chain links TRBV4-1 to TRBJ2-7; 7 bases map to TRBD1. The CDR3 totals 17 residues. Per the germline V gene, CDR1 is MGHRA and CDR2 is YSYEKL. V shed 0 bases and J 0 bases; nucleotides not matched to a gene: 8. The CDR3 sequence is CASSQDGETGSSYEQYV. The CDR3 nucleotides read TGCGCCAGCAGCCAAGATGGCGAGACAGGGTCCTCCTACGAGCAGTACGTC.

The V and J genes are TRBV18 and TRBJ2-1; 9 bases align to TRBD2. Looked up from germline, CDR1 is KGHSH and CDR2 is LQKENI. The CDR3 length is 15 residues. V trimming: 3 bases; J trimming: 4 bases; junction bases outside the gene matches: 4. CDR3 DNA sequence: TGTGCCAGCTCACCCACTAGCGGGCCTTACAATGAGCAGTTCTTC. It codes for CASSPTSGPYNEQFF.

This clone has just a few counts. V gene TRBV19 combines with J gene TRBJ1-3; perhaps TRBD1 as D (5 bases). The CDR3 contains 14 residues. Germline loops: CDR1 LNHDA, CDR2 SQIVND (reference sequence). V lost 7 bases to trimming and J lost 14 bases, with 24 bases between them. CDR3 sequence: CASTTGRSWSALYF. The CDR3 nucleotides read TGTGCCAGTACCACGGGACGCTCGTGGAGTGCACTATATTTT.

This chain connects TRBV7-9 to TRBJ1-5; no firm D call. The V gene's germline CDR1 is SEHNR and CDR2 FQNEAQ (reference sequence). The CDR3 is made up of 13 amino acids. V lost 0 bases, J lost 4 bases, and 4 bases lay in between. The CDR3 loop reads CASSLAANQPQHF. CDR3 nucleotide sequence: TGTGCCAGCAGCTTAGCCGCAAATCAGCCCCAGCATTTT. Based on the CDR3 plus reference TRBV7-9 and TRBJ1-5, the full variable domain is DTGVSQNPRHKITKRGQNVTFRCDPISEHNRLYWYRQTLGQGPEFLTYFQNEAQLEKSRLLSDRFSAERPKGSFSTLEIQRTEQGDSAMYLCASSLAANQPQHFGDGTRLSIL.

The chain links TRBV7-6 to TRBJ1-5, with D unclear. Germline V gene lookup returns CDR1 SGHVS and CDR2 FNYEAQ. This CDR3 spans 15 amino acids. The V end was cut by 1 base, the J end by 0 bases, with 7 bases between. CDR3 sequence (DNA): TGTGCCAGCAGCTTAGGAATTAATAGCAATCAGCCCCAGCATTTT. Translating gives CASSLGINSNQPQHF.

The chain combines TRBV10-3 with TRBJ1-1; a weak D match, TRBD1 (6 bases). V gave up 2 bases and J gave up 0 bases, with 10 bases separating them. Germline CDR1 is ENHRY and CDR2 is SYGVKD. The CDR3 is made up of 15 amino acids. As DNA, the CDR3 is TGTGCCATCAGTGAGGGGGGCACGGTGAACACTGAAGCTTTCTTT. Its translation is CAISEGGTVNTEAFF.

The chain recombines TRBV29-1 with TRBJ1-1, with 7 bases fitting TRBD1. This CDR3 spans 11 amino acids. The V gene end was trimmed by 4 bases and the J gene end by 11 bases; junction bases not matched to a gene: 7. From germline, CDR1 is SQVTM and CDR2 ANQGSEA. CDR3 residues: CSVGQGFEAFF. Here the CDR3 DNA reads TGCAGCGTTGGACAGGGCTTTGAGGCTTTCTTT. Variable domain in full (rest from reference TRBV29-1 and TRBJ1-1): SAVISQKPSRDICQRGTSLTIQCQVDSQVTMMFWYRQQPGQSLTLIATANQGSEATYESGFVIDKFPISRPNLTFSTLTVSNMSPEDSSIYLCSVGQGFEAFFGQGTRLTVV.

J is TRBJ2-2 and V is TRBV10-2; TRBD2 matches at 9 bases. V gave up 5 bases and J gave up 10 bases; unmatched junction bases: 5. The length of the CDR3 is 13 residues. The germline V gene has CDR1 WSHSY and CDR2 SAAADI. In DNA form, the CDR3 reads TGCGCCAGCAGTCTCAGCGGGGGGATGGAGCTGTTTTTT. Amino acids: CASSLSGGMELFF.

V is TRBV9 and J is TRBJ1-2, with D tentatively TRBD1 (5 bases). The CDR3 sequence is 15 residues long. Germline V gene sequence: CDR1 SGDLS, CDR2 YYNGEE. Trimming stripped 0 bases from V and 0 bases from J, with 9 bases between. CDR3 in amino acids: CASSVEGRANYGYTF. CDR3 DNA: TGTGCCAGCAGCGTAGAGGGGCGCGCTAACTATGGCTACACCTTC. The full variable domain, completed using reference TRBV9 and TRBJ1-2, is DSGVTQTPKHLITATGQRVTLRCSPRSGDLSVYWYQQSLDQGLQFLIQYYNGEERAKGNILERFSAQQFPDLHSELNLSSLELGDSALYFCASSVEGRANYGYTFGSGTRLTVV.

The chain combines TRBV19 with TRBJ1-3; possibly TRBD1 for D (5 bases). Germline CDR1 and CDR2: LNHDA and SQIVND (reference sequence). V lost 7 bases, J lost 3 bases, and 16 bases lay in between. There are 15 residues in the CDR3. The CDR3: CASKERGLDGNTIYF. The CDR3, as DNA: TGTGCCAGTAAGGAGCGGGGGTTGGATGGAAACACCATATATTTT.

The chain links TRBV20-1 to TRBJ1-2, with a possible D match to TRBD1 (5 bases). The germline gives CDR1 DFQATT, CDR2 SNEGSKA (reference sequence). This CDR3 is built from 15 residues. The ends were cut back, 3 bases at V and 7 bases at J, with 21 bases in the middle. The CDR3 sequence is CSASAPSRATGGYTF. CDR3 DNA: TGCAGTGCTAGTGCCCCGAGCAGGGCTACTGGTGGCTACACCTTC.

This clone was detected only a few times. The chain combines TRBV5-4 with TRBJ2-1; 11 nucleotides agree with TRBD2. Germline CDR1 is SGHNT and CDR2 is YYREEE (reference sequence). There are 15 residues in the CDR3. J lost 5 bases, V lost 4 bases, and 5 bases had no gene match. CDR3 loop: CASSPGLAGNNEQFF. CDR3 nucleotide sequence: TGTGCCAGCAGCCCCGGACTAGCGGGCAACAATGAGCAGTTCTTC.

The V gene is TRBV30, the J gene TRBJ1-3; D is ambiguous. This CDR3 has 13 amino acids. The V end lost 4 bases, the J end lost 7 bases, and 14 bases lay between the germline ends. Germline V CDR1 and CDR2: GTSNPN, SVGIG (reference sequence). The CDR3: CAWISNSANTIYF. CDR3 coding DNA: TGTGCCTGGATCTCAAATTCCGCCAACACCATATATTTT.

The V call is TRBV6-5, the J call TRBJ2-5; possible D gene TRBD2, 6 bases. The germline V gene encodes CDR1 MNHEY and CDR2 SVGAGI. The V end lost 3 bases, the J end lost 7 bases, and 12 bases lay between the germline ends. The CDR3 contains 13 residues. This chain's CDR3 is CASSYGQGGTQYF. CDR3 coding DNA: TGTGCCAGCAGTTATGGGCAGGGAGGGACCCAGTACTTC.

This chain links TRBV7-3 with TRBJ2-1; possible D gene TRBD2, 7 bases. CDR1 is SGHTA, CDR2 FQGTGA, per germline. Trimming cost V 0 bases and J 8 bases, with 17 bases left between them. This CDR3 region has 16 residues. This chain's CDR3 is CASSLTTSGGWDEQFF. For the CDR3, the DNA is TGTGCCAGCAGCTTAACAACCTCGGGGGGCTGGGATGAGCAGTTCTTC.

J is TRBJ1-6 and V is TRBV18; perhaps TRBD1 as D (6 bases). Per germline, CDR1 KGHSH and CDR2 LQKENI. The CDR3 contains 15 residues. Trimming took 4 bases from V and 5 from J, leaving 12 bases between them. CDR3 DNA: TGTGCCAGCTCACAACCGGGACACAATAATTCACCCCTCCACTTT. The encoded protein is CASSQPGHNNSPLHF. Full variable domain (outside the CDR3, taken from reference TRBV18 and TRBJ1-6): NAGVMQNPRHLVRRRGQEARLRCSPMKGHSHVYWYRQLPEEGLKFMVYLQKENIIDESGMPKERFSAEFPKEGPSILRIQQVVRGDSAAYFCASSQPGHNNSPLHFGNGTRLTVT.

This chain connects TRBV5-1 to TRBJ2-5; D unresolved. Trimming removed 0 bases at V and 4 bases at J, with 7 bases between. From germline, CDR1 is SGHRS and CDR2 YFSETQ. The CDR3 is 13 residues long. The CDR3 sequence: CASSLGRGETQYF. DNA of the CDR3: TGCGCCAGCAGCTTGGGGCGAGGAGAGACCCAGTACTTC.

This sequence joins TRBV18 and TRBJ2-3; TRBD1 might be the D (5 bases). Trimming left V 3 bases short and J 0 bases short, with 7 bases between. Germline V gives CDR1 KGHSH, CDR2 LQKENI. CDR3 size: 14 residues. The CDR3 bases are TGTGCCAGCTCACCGTCAGGGAGCACAGATACGCAGTATTTT. Protein product: CASSPSGSTDTQYF.

The chain links TRBV4-1 to TRBJ2-7; 7 bases are shared with TRBD1. In germline, CDR1 is MGHRA, CDR2 YSYEKL. This CDR3 is built from 14 residues. J gave up 0 bases and V 3 bases, and 2 bases lay outside the gene matches. DNA for the CDR3: TGCGCCAGCAGCCAGGACAGGAGCTCCTACGAGCAGTACGTC. The encoded protein is CASSQDRSSYEQYV.

The rearrangement links TRBV7-8 to TRBJ1-1; no definite D call. V lost 5 bases, J lost 10 bases, and 14 bases lay in between. The CDR3 is 12 residues long. Germline CDR1 and CDR2: SGHVS and FQNEAQ. In nucleotides, the CDR3 is TGTGCCAGCAGCCCCAGTCGGGCAGGAGCTTTCTTT. Translating it yields CASSPSRAGAFF.

This clone was detected once. The chain carries TRBV7-9 and TRBJ1-1; D is uncertain. V lost 5 bases and J 0 bases, leaving 7 bases between the germline ends. Germline assignment: CDR1 SEHNR and CDR2 FQNEAQ (reference sequence). This CDR3 is built from 13 residues. The CDR3 loop reads CASSLELNTEAFF. CDR3 sequence (DNA): TGTGCCAGCAGCCTCGAGCTGAACACTGAAGCTTTCTTT.

This clone was recorded once. The chain joins TRBV5-5 to TRBJ1-4, with D perhaps matching TRBD1 (6 bases). The CDR3 length is 14 residues. Germline assignment: CDR1 SGHKS and CDR2 YYEKEE (reference sequence). V was shortened by 1 base and J by 6 bases, with 10 bases between the two germline ends. CDR3 DNA: TGTGCCAGCAGCTTGTGGGGGCAAGATGAAAAACTGTTTTTT. Its protein is CASSLWGQDEKLFF. Full variable domain (remainder filled in from reference TRBV5-5 and TRBJ1-4): DAGVTQSPTHLIKTRGQQVTLRCSPISGHKSVSWYQQVLGQGPQFIFQYYEKEERGRGNFPDRFSARQFPNYSSELNVNALLLGDSALYLCASSLWGQDEKLFFGSGTQLSVL.

The chain couples TRBV25-1 to TRBJ2-2; 7 positions agree with TRBD1. The germline V gene has CDR1 MGHDK and CDR2 SYGVNS. The trim removed 6 bases at V and 5 bases at J, leaving 3 bases unmatched. The CDR3 contains 13 residues. CDR3 protein: CASRGTATGELFF. CDR3 nucleotides: TGTGCCAGCAGGGGGACAGCAACCGGGGAGCTGTTTTTT.

The chain carries TRBV2 and TRBJ2-5; weak D call: TRBD1 (6 bases). Germline loops: CDR1 SNHLY, CDR2 FYNNEI. The CDR3 runs to 13 residues. Trimming cost V 1 base and J 7 bases, with 10 bases left between them. CDR3 coding DNA: TGTGCCAGCAGTGAAGATACAGGGCGGACCCAGTACTTC. Translated, it gives CASSEDTGRTQYF. Together with reference TRBV2 and TRBJ2-5, the CDR3 gives the full variable domain: EPEVTQTPSHQVTQMGQEVILRCVPISNHLYFYWYRQILGQKVEFLVSFYNNEISEKSEIFDDQFSVERPDGSNFTLKIRSTKLEDSAMYFCASSEDTGRTQYFGPGTRLLVL.

CDR3 loop: CASSRDPTHSYEQYV. Here the CDR3 DNA reads TGTGCCAGCAGCCGGGACCCAACTCACTCCTACGAGCAGTACGTC. V and J are TRBV5-5 and TRBJ2-7; perhaps D is TRBD1 or TRBD2 (5 bases each). CDR1 is SGHKS and CDR2 is YYEKEE in the germline V gene (reference sequence). V dropped 4 bases and J dropped 0 bases, with 14 bases sitting between them. The CDR3 is made up of 15 amino acids.

The V gene is TRBV2, the J gene TRBJ2-2, with 15 bases aligning to TRBD2. The CDR3 runs to 18 residues. Germline values: CDR1 SNHLY, CDR2 FYNNEI. J lost 1 base, V lost 4 bases, and 4 bases had no gene match. The CDR3 region has the DNA TGTGCCAGCAGTGCCGGACTAGCGGGGGGGCGGAACACCGGGGAGCTGTTTTTT. Translation: CASSAGLAGGRNTGELFF. The whole variable domain, filled in from reference TRBV2 and TRBJ2-2, reads EPEVTQTPSHQVTQMGQEVILRCVPISNHLYFYWYRQILGQKVEFLVSFYNNEISEKSEIFDDQFSVERPDGSNFTLKIRSTKLEDSAMYFCASSAGLAGGRNTGELFFGEGSRLTVL.